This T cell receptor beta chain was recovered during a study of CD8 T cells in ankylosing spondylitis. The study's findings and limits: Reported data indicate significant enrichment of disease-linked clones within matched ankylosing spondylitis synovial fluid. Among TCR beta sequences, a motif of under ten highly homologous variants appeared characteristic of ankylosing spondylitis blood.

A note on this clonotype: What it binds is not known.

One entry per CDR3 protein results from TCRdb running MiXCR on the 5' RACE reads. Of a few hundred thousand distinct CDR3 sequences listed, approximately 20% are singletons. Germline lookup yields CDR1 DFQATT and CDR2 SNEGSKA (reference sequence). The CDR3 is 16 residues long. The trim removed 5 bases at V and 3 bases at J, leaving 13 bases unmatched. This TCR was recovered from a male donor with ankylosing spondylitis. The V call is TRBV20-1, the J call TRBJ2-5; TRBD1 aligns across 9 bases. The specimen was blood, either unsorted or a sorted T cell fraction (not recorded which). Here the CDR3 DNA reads TGCAGTGCTCGCCGTCCCGGGACAGGGAAGGAAGAGACCCAGTACTTC. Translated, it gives CSARRPGTGKEETQYF.